This T cell receptor beta chain was identified in a study of T cell responses to AZD1222 COVID-19 vaccine. Study overall: Researchers grouped second doses given at about 4 or about 12 weeks into one pool.

Produced via immunoSEQ multiplex PCR; TCRdb's table is partial and in-frame only. The sample carries some 110,000 clones, roughly 88% recorded once. Study-level results: Donors, mostly white British, included more females; clonal diversity was possibly underestimated. Only a handful of AZD1222 recipients tested seropositive at baseline.

Germline assignment: CDR1 MNHEY and CDR2 SVGAGI. V shed 0 bases and J shed 8 bases, with 10 bases lying between them. The CDR3 extends over 13 amino acids. A single count supports this clone. Its antigen is unidentified. The receptor comes from an adult in good health. Sequenced material: peripheral blood, taken on day 0 of AZD1222 vaccination. The J gene is TRBJ1-1, the V gene TRBV6-5; no firm D call. In DNA, the CDR3 is TGTGCCAGCAGTTACTCGAGGTATCAAGAAGCTTTCTTT. Translation: CASSYSRYQEAFF.